This T cell receptor (beta chain) stems from a study of blood T cells in healthy people across ages. A second PCR of 7 to 11 cycles used a sample-barcoded 5' primer and a J-beta primer mix. TCRdb re-called the 5' RACE reads through MiXCR, storing one row per CDR3 protein. The table has around 800,000 distinct CDR3 sequences, roughly 25% seen once. Germline assignment: CDR1 SGHRS and CDR2 YFSETQ. V lost 4 bases and J lost 4, with 14 bases in between. The CDR3 has 14 residues. These sequences were also reported in another study, on T cells of mothers and their children.

The receptor was derived from a boy under 18 in good health. The gene calls are TRBV5-1 and TRBJ1-2; a possible D gene is TRBD1 (5 bases). Sequencing input: blood. CDR3 sequence: CASSRRDSSYGYTF. The CDR3 coding sequence is TGCGCCAGCAGCAGGCGGGACTCCTCCTATGGCTACACCTTC.